This note documents a single TCR beta chain sequence. The CDR3 is 14 residues long. Germline CDR1 and CDR2: SEHNR and FQNEAQ (reference sequence). The V and J ends lost 4 bases and 7 bases respectively, with 11 bases between them. This sample stems from a study of blood T cell repertoires in COVID-19. On the study more broadly: Researchers got acute and convalescent COVID-19 samples from the United States, Italy and Spain. In each case, the material was cDNA or gDNA derived from T cells, B-cell-depleted T cells, or PBMCs.

Authors' methods: It was from reference gene primer amplification that nucleated cell counts were estimated. TCRdb's table, derived via immunoSEQ multiplex PCR, lists solely in-frame clones and lacks some. V, J and clone size reflect that table, while D and trimming were determined from the DNA. In the table there are 100,000 to 150,000 clones, almost 80% of which are singletons. J is TRBJ1-6 and V is TRBV7-9, with D possibly matching TRBD1 (5 bases). Input material: peripheral blood. The receptor's source is a human donor in a cohort sampled during active COVID-19. CDR3 coding DNA: TGTGCCAGCAGCTCCGGGACTGGGAATTCACCCCTCCACTTT. Translated, it gives CASSSGTGNSPLHF.